This TCR beta chain was found in a study of CD8 T cells in Susac syndrome (dated by TCRdb to the late 2010s). Broadly, across the study: The study used repertoire sequencing to test whether antigen drove CD8+ T cell activation and differentiation in Susac syndrome.

Peripheral blood CD8+ and CD4+ T cells from healthy donors, Susac syndrome patients and multiple sclerosis patients were profiled using high-throughput TCR beta sequencing. The healthy donors served as controls matched for age and sex. Bulk CD8+ and CD4+ T cells were purified magnetically by negative isolation, whereas CD8+ TEMRA cells were enriched by FACS. Blood was drawn into EDTA tubes, processed within 24 hours, and PBMCs were isolated by density gradient centrifugation. PBMCs destined for TCR sequencing were cryopreserved in liquid nitrogen and later thawed in a 37 °C water bath. The sorted or isolated CD4+, CD8+ and CD8+ TEMRA cells reached a purity of at least 90%. RNA was extracted using the RNeasy kit, and roughly 0.5 to 1 microgram was reverse transcribed with random hexamers. The immunoSEQ multiplex PCR assay, covering 54 Vbeta and 13 Jbeta segments, was used to amplify TCR beta CDR3 regions. Bias from PCR amplification was corrected by using a synthetic template baseline for primer optimization and for computational correction. Per the source publication's procedure: Reads were annotated to V, D and J genes per IMGT and analyzed with immunoSEQ Analyzer, keeping only productive sequences. Clonality was computed as one minus Shannon entropy normalized by log2 of the number of productive unique sequences. For each patient and control, public and private clones were evaluated within the 100 most prevalent clones. A clone was defined as Susac-specific if it was absent from the healthy and MS cohorts, from some 980 published viral clones and from other ImmuneACCESS disease sequences. The raw public reads went through TCRdb reprocessing: fastp at Q25, MiXCR clone calling, in-frame beta chains kept. Identical CDR3 proteins give one entry, which carries the most common genes and DNA. The V and J calls, along with clone size, are taken from TCRdb and not from the paper's own processing. In this sample the table shows 95,000 to 150,000 distinct CDR3 sequences, 90% to 95% of which occur a single time. The biggest ten clones account for approximately 0.1% of the sample.

Details on this clonotype: Its binding antigen is unknown. No base quality values were provided; no much bigger clone lies one nucleotide off.

Results the study describes overall, beyond this receptor: The number of individuals in the TCR sequencing and HLA analysis was recognized as being relatively small.

Compared with germline, V lacks 5 bases and J lacks 2 bases; bases without a gene match: 7. The CDR3 goes from the cysteine to the phenylalanine over 14 residues. Left in the record is the CDR3 DNA by itself, 42 bases read in frame from the first base. For CDR1 and CDR2, the germline V gene lists SQVTM and ANQGSEA. Sequencing was done on a sample of CD4+ T cells from PBMCs. The V gene is TRBV29-1 and the J gene is TRBJ2-3; 7 nucleotides in the junction match TRBD2. The TCR comes from a human donor in good health. The CDR3 protein sequence reads: CSVFGGMDTDTQYF. The base sequence is TGCAGCGTTTTCGGGGGGATGGACACAGATACGCAGTATTTT.